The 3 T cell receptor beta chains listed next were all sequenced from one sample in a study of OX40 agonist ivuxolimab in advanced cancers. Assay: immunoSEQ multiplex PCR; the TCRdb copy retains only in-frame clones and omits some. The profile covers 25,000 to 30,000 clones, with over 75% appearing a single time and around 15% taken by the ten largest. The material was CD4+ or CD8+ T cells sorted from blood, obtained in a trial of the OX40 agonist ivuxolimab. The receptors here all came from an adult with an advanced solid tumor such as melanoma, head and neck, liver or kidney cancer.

The CDR3 here is CASSPGLRETQYF. DNA of the CDR3: TGTGCCAGCTCACCGGGTCTGAGGGAGACCCAGTACTTC. The V call is TRBV18, the J call TRBJ2-5, with D hard to call. Per germline, CDR1 KGHSH and CDR2 LQKENI. With 3 bases removed from V and 5 bases from J, the gap between germline ends came to 10 bases. This CDR3 has 13 amino acids.

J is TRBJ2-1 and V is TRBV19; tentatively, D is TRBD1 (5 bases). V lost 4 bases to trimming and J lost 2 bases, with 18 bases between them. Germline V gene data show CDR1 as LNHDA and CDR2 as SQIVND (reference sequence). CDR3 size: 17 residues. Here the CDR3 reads CASSTIFGRVAYNEQFF. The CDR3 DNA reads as TGTGCCAGTAGTACTATCTTCGGCAGGGTGGCCTACAATGAGCAGTTCTTC.

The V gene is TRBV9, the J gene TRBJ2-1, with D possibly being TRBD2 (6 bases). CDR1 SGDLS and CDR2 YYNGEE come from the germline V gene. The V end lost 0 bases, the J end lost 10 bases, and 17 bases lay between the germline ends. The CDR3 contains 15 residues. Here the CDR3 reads CASSVGELARGEQFF. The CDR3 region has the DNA TGTGCCAGCAGCGTAGGAGAACTAGCCCGCGGGGAGCAGTTCTTC.